This T cell receptor beta chain was identified in a study of T cell repertoires in cytomegalovirus infection. TCRdb passed the reads through MiXCR, listing each CDR3 protein once. The data contain around 500,000 distinct CDR3 sequences, 40% to 50% of them singletons. Turning to this clonotype: Its antigen remains unknown.

Germline trimming cut 3 bases from V and 3 bases from J; bases unmatched to any gene: 11. CDR3 length: 19 residues. Germline V gene sequence: CDR1 ENHRY, CDR2 SYGVKD. Sequenced here: cultured PBMCs, sampled from culture after CMV antigen stimulation. The rearrangement uses TRBV10-3 and TRBJ2-6, with TRBD1 matching 10 bases. The receptor was isolated from a human donor in good health (CMV status not recorded). Some clones in this sample may be carry-over from other donors' samples. The CDR3 region is CAISERDRGRENGANVLTF. CDR3 in DNA: TGTGCCATCAGTGAACGAGACAGGGGGCGCGAAAATGGGGCCAACGTCCTGACTTTC.